The 13 T cell receptor beta chains presented below share a single source sample, sequenced in a study of T-cell reconstitution after alpha-beta-depleted transplantation in children (dated by TCRdb to about 2016). The time point label, as the study defines it: day 60 (about 2 months) after transplantation. The label giving this sample's treatment or condition can be read as: allogeneic hematopoietic cell transplantation with graft depleted of TCRalphabeta T cells and CD19 B cells. Receptors were amplified or captured by PCR. These reads were obtained on an Illumina HiSeq 2500. Molecular barcoding was employed in the preparation of TCR libraries, with unique molecular identifiers being used to normalize TCRbeta repertoire quantification. The raw public data were reprocessed by TCRdb itself: fastp quality trimming at Q25, MiXCR clonotype calling, in-frame beta chains only. Each entry is one CDR3 protein sequence, shown with its most common DNA and genes. For this sample the table gives roughly 100,000 distinct CDR3 sequences, of which around 6% were detected only once. The ten largest clones capture around 5.6% of the sample.

This material consisted of PBMCs, mostly from graft donor cells, taken 60 days after TCRalphabeta/CD19-depleted stem cell transplant. These receptors were obtained from a female patient aged 2 to 10 who had a stem cell transplant for Fanconi anemia, so the T cells may come from the graft donor.

This clonotype was observed many times. V is TRBV25-1 and J is TRBJ1-1; D remains ambiguous. V gave up 6 bases and J gave up 4 bases, with 9 bases separating them. Germline CDR1 and CDR2: MGHDK and SYGVNS. The CDR3 has 12 residues. The CDR3 DNA reads TGTGCCAGCAGCGTTGGCCCCACTGAAGCTTTCTTT. Amino acid sequence: CASSVGPTEAFF. The full variable domain, completed using reference TRBV25-1 and TRBJ1-1, is EADIYQTPRYLVIGTGKKITLECSQTMGHDKMYWYQQDPGMELHLIHYSYGVNSTEKGDLSSESTVSRIRTEHFPLTLESARPSHTSQYLCASSVGPTEAFFGQGTRLTVV.

V is TRBV20-1 and J is TRBJ2-3; TRBD2 is a possible D gene (6 bases). V was pared by 3 bases and J by 6 bases, with 7 bases between. This CDR3 is 11 amino acids long. CDR1 and CDR2 (germline): DFQATT, SNEGSKA (reference sequence). As DNA, the CDR3 is TGCAGTGCTAGGGGGGGTGATACGCAGTATTTT. Protein product: CSARGGDTQYF.

This clonotype came up many times. This chain connects TRBV4-1 to TRBJ1-5, with a possible D match to TRBD1 (5 bases). The CDR3 has 16 residues. V was trimmed by 1 base and J by 5 bases, leaving 15 bases between them. Germline CDR1 and CDR2: MGHRA and YSYEKL. This CDR3 is CASSQGMLGGDQPQHF. The CDR3 DNA follows: TGCGCCAGCAGCCAAGGGATGTTGGGGGGGGATCAGCCCCAGCATTTT.

This clonotype was found many times. V is TRBV29-1 and J is TRBJ2-7, with D tentatively TRBD1 (5 bases). Trimming removed 5 bases from V and 1 base from J, with 9 bases in between. The V gene's germline CDR1 is SQVTM and CDR2 ANQGSEA. The CDR3 runs to 12 residues. DNA for the CDR3: TGCAGCGTTCAAGGGGTATCCTACGAGCAGTACTTC. This encodes CSVQGVSYEQYF.

The rearrangement uses TRBV10-3 and TRBJ2-1, with a weak D call TRBD2 (7 bases). Germline V lookup: CDR1 ENHRY, CDR2 SYGVKD. Trimming stripped 10 bases from V and 1 base from J, with 17 bases between. The CDR3 sequence is 15 residues long. Written as DNA, the CDR3 is TGTGCCACAGCACTCGGGGGGCTATCCTACAATGAGCAGTTCTTC. Encoded protein: CATALGGLSYNEQFF.

This rearrangement joins TRBV7-3 to TRBJ2-7; 11 positions match TRBD2. The CDR3 loop spans 15 amino acids. V shed 5 bases, J shed 2 bases, and the junction held 5 bases outside the gene matches. The germline gives CDR1 SGHTA, CDR2 FQGTGA. The CDR3 loop is CASSPSGGPAYEQYF. CDR3 DNA: TGTGCCAGCAGCCCTAGCGGGGGGCCCGCCTACGAGCAGTACTTC.

The table lists this clonotype with many counts. CDR3 sequence reads: CASSLTTGDYNEQFF. The CDR3 nucleotides read TGTGCCAGCAGCTTAACGACAGGGGACTACAATGAGCAGTTCTTC. V is TRBV11-1 and J is TRBJ2-1; 8 positions agree with TRBD1. CDR1 is SGHAT, CDR2 FQDESV, per germline (reference sequence). V shed 2 bases, J shed 3 bases, and the junction held 3 bases outside the gene matches. This CDR3 is built from 15 residues.

This clonotype has more than one count but fewer than ten. This chain connects TRBV7-6 to TRBJ2-1, with TRBD2 matching over 10 bases. Germline CDR1 and CDR2: SGHVS and FNYEAQ. The CDR3 is 15 residues long. V was clipped by 2 bases and J by 5 bases; unmatched bases: 3. CDR3 in amino acids: CASSLTGLADNEQFF. The CDR3 bases are TGTGCCAGCAGCTTAACCGGACTAGCGGACAATGAGCAGTTCTTC.

This clonotype came up many times. The chain recombines TRBV3-1 with TRBJ2-7; 7 bases are a match to TRBD2. Germline CDR1 LGHDT, CDR2 YNNKEL (reference sequence). Germline trimming cut 2 bases from V and 3 bases from J; bases unmatched to any gene: 4. The CDR3 sequence is 14 residues long. For the CDR3, the DNA is TGTGCCAGCAGCCAATGGACTAGGGACTACGAGCAGTACTTC. It translates to CASSQWTRDYEQYF.

As concerns this clonotype: One end of the junction does not line up with germline, which may come from a read error. This sequence joins TRBV20-1 and TRBJ2-7; the D gene could be TRBD1 or TRBD2 (7 bases each). Germline CDR1 is DFQATT and CDR2 is SNEGSKA (reference sequence). The CDR3 has 13 amino acids. The CDR3: CSARHGGTALIFF. Written as DNA, the CDR3 is TGCAGTGCTAGGCACGGGGGGACAGCCTTAATTTTCTTC.

This clonotype was observed at least ten times. The chain joins TRBV7-2 to TRBJ1-5; TRBD1 is a possible D gene (6 bases). There are 12 residues in the CDR3. Germline V gene sequence: CDR1 SGHTA, CDR2 FQGNSA. Trimming removed 5 bases from V and 4 bases from J, with 6 bases in between. CDR3 sequence: CASSQGNQPQHF. In DNA form, the CDR3 reads TGTGCCAGCAGCCAGGGGAATCAGCCCCAGCATTTT.

This clonotype was observed many times. This chain uses TRBV7-2 with TRBJ2-1; D remains ambiguous. The V end lost 5 bases, the J end lost 5 bases, and 10 bases lay between the germline ends. CDR3 length: 13 amino acids. Germline-derived CDR1 and CDR2 are SGHTA and FQGNSA. The CDR3 nucleotides read TGTGCCAGCAGCCCCAACCGGGACAATGAGCAGTTCTTC. It specifies CASSPNRDNEQFF.

This clonotype occurred many times. The genes are TRBV5-1 and TRBJ2-3; the D is unclear. Germline assignment: CDR1 SGHRS and CDR2 YFSETQ. The CDR3 runs 14 residues. Trimming left V 0 bases short and J 5 bases short, with 10 bases between. The DNA for the CDR3 is TGCGCCAGCAGCTTGGCGAGTCTAGAAGATACGCAGTATTTT. Amino acids: CASSLASLEDTQYF.